The 24 T cell receptor beta chains below were found in one sample sequenced in a study of blood T cell repertoires in COVID-19. Using immunoSEQ multiplex PCR, the repertoire was profiled, and TCRdb retains in-frame clones only, with some absent. This table has around 260,000 clones, 83% appearing once. The sequenced material came from peripheral blood. The receptors were sampled from a woman between 45 and 65 years old who had recovered from COVID-19.

The rearrangement uses TRBV21-1 and TRBJ2-2; the D call in the table, TRBD2, was not verified against the DNA. TRBV21-1 is a documented pseudogene. The CDR3 runs to 13 residues. The CDR3 is CARADPGTGELFF. The CDR3 bases are TGTGCCAGAGCGGACCCCGGGACCGGGGAGCTGTTTTTT.

The V gene is TRBV7-2, the J gene TRBJ2-1, with 12 bases fitting TRBD2. The CDR3 runs 18 residues. V was pared by 5 bases and J by 0 bases, with 8 bases of the junction left unmatched. The germline V gene encodes CDR1 SGHTA and CDR2 FQGNSA. Here the CDR3 DNA reads TGTGCCAGCAGCCCCCGGACTAGCGGGACGACCTCCTACAATGAGCAGTTCTTC. Translating gives CASSPRTSGTTSYNEQFF.

This chain links TRBV19 with TRBJ2-7; 10 nucleotides line up with TRBD2. Unmatched junction bases numbered 3, after V lost 3 bases and J lost 4 bases. The length of the CDR3 is 14 residues. CDR1 is LNHDA and CDR2 is SQIVND in the germline V gene (reference sequence). DNA for the CDR3: TGTGCCAGTAGTATCCGGACTAGCGGTTACGAGCAGTACTTC. This translates into CASSIRTSGYEQYF.

The rearrangement uses TRBV7-3 and TRBJ2-6; 7 bases fit TRBD1. The CDR3 contains 16 residues. From germline, CDR1 is SGHTA and CDR2 FQGTGA. The V segment lost 5 bases and the J segment 2 bases; nucleotides outside the gene matches: 6. The CDR3 sequence is CASSPRTGAGANVLTF. DNA for the CDR3: TGTGCCAGCAGCCCTCGAACAGGGGCTGGGGCCAACGTCCTGACTTTC. The entire variable domain, with the rest obtained from reference TRBV7-3 and TRBJ2-6, is as follows: GAGVSQTPSNKVTEKGKYVELRCDPISGHTALYWYRQSLGQGPEFLIYFQGTGAADDSGLPNDRFFAVRPEGSVSTLKIQRTERGDSAVYLCASSPRTGAGANVLTFGAGSRLTVL.

V and J are TRBV18 and TRBJ2-2, with TRBD2 matching 11 bases. The J segment lost 2 bases and the V segment lost 6 bases, leaving 5 bases of the junction unmatched. The CDR3 contains 16 residues. Germline lookup yields CDR1 KGHSH and CDR2 LQKENI. The CDR3 reads CASSLTSGINTGELFF. Here the CDR3 DNA reads TGTGCCAGCTCCCTGACTAGCGGGATTAACACCGGGGAGCTGTTTTTT.

The chain has TRBV18 and TRBJ2-2; 7 nucleotides agree with TRBD1. With 3 bases clipped from V and 4 bases from J, the junction kept 8 bases outside the gene matches. Germline CDR1 and CDR2: KGHSH and LQKENI. The CDR3 is made up of 16 amino acids. CDR3 residues: CASSPSQGVVTGELFF. DNA for the CDR3: TGTGCCAGCTCACCCTCCCAGGGGGTTGTCACCGGGGAGCTGTTTTTT.

V usage is TRBV9 and J usage is TRBJ1-2; D is perhaps TRBD1 (6 bases). CDR1 and CDR2 (germline): SGDLS, YYNGEE. The CDR3 is 14 amino acids. V lost 4 bases to trimming and J lost 8 bases, with 18 bases between them. CDR3 nucleotides: TGTGCCAGCAGCCCCCACTTCAAGGGGGACGGCTACACCTTC. The encoded protein is CASSPHFKGDGYTF.

The chain is built from TRBV24-1 and TRBJ2-5; 8 bases line up with TRBD1. Per germline, CDR1 KGHDR and CDR2 SFDVKD. This CDR3 is 16 amino acids long. V trimming: 4 bases; J trimming: 7 bases; junction bases outside the gene matches: 13. The CDR3 region has the DNA TGTGCCACCAGTGACCCCGGACAGGGTCCCCCGGGGACCCAGTACTTC. Residues: CATSDPGQGPPGTQYF.

The chain combines TRBV20-1 with TRBJ2-1; no firm D call. Germline CDR1 reads DFQATT; CDR2 reads SNEGSKA (reference sequence). The CDR3 is made up of 11 amino acids. V gave up 5 bases and J gave up 10 bases, with 12 bases separating them. CDR3 DNA sequence: TGCAGTGCTCCCCTCGGTTGGGAGCAGTTCTTC. Translation gives CSAPLGWEQFF.

The chain combines TRBV28 with TRBJ2-3, with no clear D. The CDR3 runs 13 residues. The germline V gene has CDR1 MDHEN and CDR2 SYDVKM. V lost 1 base to trimming and J lost 2 bases, with 4 bases between them. Written as DNA, the CDR3 is TGTGCCAGCAGTTTATCTCTCACAGATACGCAGTATTTT. Protein: CASSLSLTDTQYF.

V usage is TRBV5-1 and J usage is TRBJ1-1; 7 bases are shared with TRBD1. Germline CDR1 and CDR2: SGHRS and YFSETQ. CDR3 size: 14 residues. V was pared by 7 bases and J by 1 base, with 7 bases of the junction left unmatched. In DNA form, the CDR3 reads TGCGCCAGCGGTGACAGGGCGTCGAACACTGAAGCTTTCTTT. This encodes CASGDRASNTEAFF. Complete variable domain (other parts from reference TRBV5-1 and TRBJ1-1): KAGVTQTPRYLIKTRGQQVTLSCSPISGHRSVSWYQQTPGQGLQFLFEYFSETQRNKGNFPGRFSGRQFSNSRSEMNVSTLELGDSALYLCASGDRASNTEAFFGQGTRLTVV.

The J gene is TRBJ1-6, the V gene TRBV2; D remains unclear. Trimming left V 4 bases short and J 14 bases short, with 9 bases between. Germline values: CDR1 SNHLY, CDR2 FYNNEI. CDR3 size: 11 residues. The CDR3 loop reads CASSGALSLHF. Here the CDR3 DNA reads TGTGCCAGCAGTGGGGCTTTGTCCCTCCACTTT.

CDR3 nucleotides: TGTGCCAGCAGCTTGGTCCAGGCGCAAGAGACCCAGTACTTC. Protein sequence: CASSLVQAQETQYF. The chain combines TRBV5-4 with TRBJ2-5; D not certain. CDR1 and CDR2 (germline): SGHNT, YYREEE (reference sequence). Trimming shortened V by 0 bases and J by 2 bases, and 8 bases separated the two germline ends. The CDR3 is 14 residues long.

The chain couples TRBV19 to TRBJ2-3; 10 nucleotides agree with TRBD2. V gave up 4 bases and J gave up 4 bases; unmatched junction bases: 2. Germline lookup yields CDR1 LNHDA and CDR2 SQIVND (reference sequence). The CDR3 has 14 residues. The CDR3 reads CASSRAGGPDTQYF. The CDR3 nucleotides read TGTGCCAGTAGTAGAGCGGGAGGGCCAGATACGCAGTATTTT.

The gene calls are TRBV10-3 and TRBJ2-2, with 10 nucleotides matching TRBD1. The V and J ends lost 5 bases and 7 bases, in that order; junction bases with no gene match: 13. CDR1 and CDR2 (germline): ENHRY, SYGVKD. The CDR3 consists of 17 residues. The CDR3 nucleotides read TGTGCCATCAGTCCTTGGGGGGACAGGGGAATTGGCGGGGAGCTGTTTTTT. Protein sequence: CAISPWGDRGIGGELFF.

V and J are TRBV4-3 and TRBJ2-3; D might be TRBD2 (6 bases). CDR1 and CDR2 from the germline V gene are LGHNA and YSLEER. Trimming shortened V by 4 bases and J by 0 bases, and 14 bases separated the two germline ends. This CDR3 has 16 residues. CDR3 sequence (DNA): TGCGCCAGCAGCCTTATTAGCGGCACTAGCACAGATACGCAGTATTTT. It is translated as CASSLISGTSTDTQYF.

This chain links TRBV28 with TRBJ1-2; maybe TRBD1 (6 bases). The length of the CDR3 is 16 residues. Germline values: CDR1 MDHEN, CDR2 SYDVKM. Trimming shortened V by 2 bases and J by 8 bases, and 21 bases separated the two germline ends. The CDR3 sequence is CASSLVGTRNPRGYTF. The CDR3 bases are TGTGCCAGCAGTTTAGTTGGGACACGCAACCCGCGGGGCTACACCTTC.

In DNA form, the CDR3 reads TGTGCCAGCAGCCGCCGGCGGGCGGGCCACTACAATGAGCAGTTCTTC. This encodes CASSRRRAGHYNEQFF. The chain carries TRBV7-2 and TRBJ2-1, with D maybe TRBD2 (5 bases). V was shortened by 5 bases and J by 3 bases, with 17 bases between the two germline ends. This CDR3 spans 16 amino acids. Germline CDR1 reads SGHTA; CDR2 reads FQGNSA.

DNA of the CDR3: TGTGCCAGCTCACTTACTAGCGGGGGCTCCTACAATGAGCAGTTCTTC. Protein sequence: CASSLTSGGSYNEQFF. The chain is built from TRBV18 and TRBJ2-1, with TRBD2 matching 11 bases. CDR1 KGHSH and CDR2 LQKENI come from the germline V gene. Trimming took 4 bases from V and 0 from J; bases not matched to a gene: 2. There are 16 residues in the CDR3.

The CDR3 DNA follows: TGTGCCAGCAGTTTAAATGAAATTCAGGCCCATGGCTACACCTTC. Protein: CASSLNEIQAHGYTF. The rearrangement links TRBV28 to TRBJ1-2; D unresolved. Looked up from germline, CDR1 is MDHEN and CDR2 is SYDVKM. The CDR3 has 15 residues. V lost 2 bases and J lost 6, with 16 bases in between.

The rearrangement joins TRBV11-2 to TRBJ2-1; 8 bases fit TRBD1. Germline CDR1 is SGHAT and CDR2 is FQNNGV. The V and J ends lost 5 bases and 4 bases, in that order; junction bases with no gene match: 7. The CDR3 totals 15 residues. In DNA form, the CDR3 reads TGTGCCAGCAGCCGTGGACAGGGTATGTACAATGAGCAGTTCTTC. Translated, it gives CASSRGQGMYNEQFF. Based on the CDR3 plus reference TRBV11-2 and TRBJ2-1, the full variable domain is EAGVAQSPRYKIIEKRQSVAFWCNPISGHATLYWYQQILGQGPKLLIQFQNNGVVDDSQLPKDRFSAERLKGVDSTLKIQPAKLEDSAVYLCASSRGQGMYNEQFFGPGTRLTVL.

This chain joins TRBV24-1 and TRBJ1-2, with TRBD1 matching over 10 bases. V was pared by 4 bases and J by 8 bases, with 6 bases of the junction left unmatched. The CDR3 spans 14 residues. Looked up from germline, CDR1 is KGHDR and CDR2 is SFDVKD. The CDR3 DNA sequence: TGTGCCACCAGTGACAGGGACAGGGGATGGGGCTACACCTTC. It yields the protein CATSDRDRGWGYTF.

The chain joins TRBV7-2 to TRBJ2-1; 9 positions agree with TRBD2. Trimming cost V 4 bases and J 4 bases; bases outside gene matches: 11. There are 17 residues in the CDR3. The germline CDR1 and CDR2 sequences are SGHTA and FQGNSA. The CDR3 nucleotides are TGTGCCAGCAGCTCCCAGTTGGGCGGGGGGGCTTACAATGAGCAGTTCTTC. As protein: CASSSQLGGGAYNEQFF. Filled out from reference TRBV7-2 and TRBJ2-1, the complete variable domain reads GAGVSQSPSNKVTEKGKDVELRCDPISGHTALYWYRQSLGQGLEFLIYFQGNSAPDKSGLPSDRFSAERTGGSVSTLTIQRTQQEDSAVYLCASSSQLGGGAYNEQFFGPGTRLTVL.

The chain links TRBV28 to TRBJ1-1; TRBD1 aligns across 9 bases. From germline, CDR1 is MDHEN and CDR2 SYDVKM. The CDR3 consists of 15 residues. V was clipped by 5 bases and J by 4 bases; unmatched bases: 8. The CDR3 reads CASSPGGTGSTEAFF. In DNA form, the CDR3 reads TGTGCCAGCAGTCCAGGGGGGACAGGGTCCACTGAAGCTTTCTTT.